These T cell receptor beta chains were read from a single sample in a study of post-analysis software for immune sequencing data. TCRdb recomputed calls from the PCR reads with MiXCR, one row per CDR3 protein. The sample shows some 890,000 distinct CDR3 sequences, approximately 53% of them seen only once. Specimen: blood. These receptors were taken from a girl between 10 and 17 years old with multiple sclerosis. CDR3s include the opening cysteine and the closing phenylalanine or tryptophan. Each record gives: V gene, clone size, J gene, D gene, CDR3 DNA, CDR3 protein. D genes are given only for firm matches. Clone size is shown for a subset of rows, as once, few, many or a class of expanded clone.

>TRBV4-2|-|TRBJ2-2|-
TGTGCCAGCAGCCAAGAAAGGAACAGGCCGGCGAACACCGGGGAGCTGTTTTTT
CASSQERNRPANTGELFF
>TRBV7-3|few|TRBJ1-2|TRBD1
TGTGCCAGCAGCCGGGACAGGGAGGGTGGCTACACCTTC
CASSRDREGGYTF
>TRBV2|-|TRBJ2-3|-
TGTGCCAGAGGGGGGCGCCGCACAGGTACGCAGTATTTT
CARGGRRTGTQYF
>TRBV7-2|-|TRBJ1-5|-
TGTGCCAGCAGCGCACGAGGGTGGGGGGCTAGCAATCAGCCCCAGCATTTT
CASSARGWGASNQPQHF
>TRBV20-1|few|TRBJ2-3|-
TGCAGTGCTAGGAGCCGGGACACCCGCACAGATACGCAGTATTTT
CSARSRDTRTDTQYF
>TRBV5-1|few|TRBJ2-7|-
TGCGCCAGCAGCTTGGAAGACGGACTTACCTACGAGCAGTACTTC
CASSLEDGLTYEQYF
>TRBV29-1|few|TRBJ2-1|-
TGCAGCGGCTTCTCCTACAATGAGCAGTTCTTC
CSGFSYNEQFF
>TRBV12-3/TRBV12-4|-|TRBJ1-2|TRBD1
TGTGCCGCTTGGAGGGGGCTTTACTATGGCTACACCTTC
CAAWRGLYYGYTF
>TRBV6-5|many|TRBJ2-1|-
TGTGCCAGCAGTTACTCGAGTCGGGGGCCCTACAATGAGCAGTTCTTC
CASSYSSRGPYNEQFF
>TRBV5-1|-|TRBJ2-7|TRBD2
TGCGCCAGCAGCTTGTCTCTAGCGGGGGACTACGAGCAGTACTTC
CASSLSLAGDYEQYF
>TRBV29-1|-|TRBJ2-5|TRBD1
TGCAGCGTCGGGACAGGGGGCGGGGAGACCCAGTACTTC
CSVGTGGGETQYF
>TRBV13|few|TRBJ1-1|-
TGTGCCAGCAGCTATCGTGTCAGGACTGAAGCTTTCTTT
CASSYRVRTEAFF
>TRBV25-1|few|TRBJ2-5|TRBD2
TGTGCCAGCAGTGATAAACCTAGCGGGAGGCTCAGTGAGACCCAGTACTTC
CASSDKPSGRLSETQYF
>TRBV10-3|-|TRBJ2-5|TRBD2
TGTGCCATCAGCGGGACTAGCGGGGGGGAAGAGACCCAGTACTTC
CAISGTSGGEETQYF
>TRBV20-1|few|TRBJ2-5|TRBD2
TGCAGTGCTGACCGGACTAGCGGGAGGCTCCTTCAAGAGACCCAGTACTTC
CSADRTSGRLLQETQYF
>TRBV20-1|-|TRBJ2-1|TRBD2
TGCAGTGCGACCCGACTAGCGGGGCGGCGCATTTACAATGAGCAGTTCTTC
CSATRLAGRRIYNEQFF
>TRBV4-2|-|TRBJ2-3|TRBD2
TGTGCCAGCAGCCAAGATCGCGGGAGGGCCACAGATACGCAGTATTTT
CASSQDRGRATDTQYF
>TRBV5-5|-|TRBJ2-7|-
TGTGCCAGCAGCTTGGAGGGTCTGGGAATAGCCTACGAGCAGTACTTC
CASSLEGLGIAYEQYF
>TRBV5-1|few|TRBJ2-7|TRBD1
TGCGCCAGCAGCGTCAGGGGGCACGTCGACGAGCAGTACTTC
CASSVRGHVDEQYF
>TRBV7-8|few|TRBJ1-1|-
TGTGCCAGCAGCTTCGGCGCCTCGGTGAACACTGAAGCTTTCTTT
CASSFGASVNTEAFF
>TRBV7-9|-|TRBJ1-5|-
TGTGCCAGCAGCTTTCTGTACAATCTGCCCCAGCATTTT
CASSFLYNLPQHF
>TRBV12-3/TRBV12-4|few|TRBJ2-3|TRBD2
TGTGCCAGCAGCTCCATAGCGGGAGAGGATACGCAGTATTTT
CASSSIAGEDTQYF
>TRBV27|-|TRBJ1-5|TRBD1
TGTGCCAGCAGTACCGGGACAGGGTTAGCCCGTCAGCCCCAGCATTTT
CASSTGTGLARQPQHF
>TRBV18|-|TRBJ1-2|TRBD1
TGTGCCAGCTCACCTACAGGGGAGAACTATGGCTACACCTTC
CASSPTGENYGYTF
>TRBV20-1|few|TRBJ2-7|-
TGCAGTGCTAGAGATGTTCGGGAGCAGTACTTC
CSARDVREQYF
>TRBV18|-|TRBJ2-7|-
TGTGCCAGCTCACCACCCGGGGGCCAACGCGAGCAGTACTTC
CASSPPGGQREQYF
>TRBV6-4|once|TRBJ2-1|TRBD2
TGTGCCAGCCGCCCGGGAGTGGCTAGCGGGGCCAATGAGCAGTTCTTC
CASRPGVASGANEQFF